This entry lists 28 T cell receptor beta chains sequenced from one sample in a study of cytomegalovirus exposure and HLA in healthy donors. Both 60 Vbeta primers and 13 Jbeta primers went into the PCR. Assay used: immunoSEQ multiplex PCR; TCRdb lists only in-frame clones, some missing. In the table there are 210,000 or so clones, roughly 84% of which are singletons. The source material was PBMCs. Receptors originate from a girl aged 2-15 years in good health and CMV-seronegative.

V usage is TRBV15 and J usage is TRBJ2-2; 9 bases align to TRBD1. CDR1 is LNHNV and CDR2 is YYDKDF in the germline V gene (reference sequence). V trimming: 5 bases; J trimming: 6 bases; junction bases outside the gene matches: 7. The CDR3 runs to 15 residues. The CDR3 here is CATSGGQGRAGELFF. The CDR3 DNA is TGTGCCACCAGCGGGGGACAGGGAAGGGCCGGGGAGCTGTTTTTT.

This clone turned up a few times. V gene TRBV19 combines with J gene TRBJ1-5; 9 bases match TRBD1. There are 16 residues in the CDR3. The J segment lost 0 bases and the V segment lost 7 bases, leaving 7 bases of the junction unmatched. CDR1 is LNHDA and CDR2 is SQIVND in the germline V gene (reference sequence). The CDR3 region has the DNA TGTGCCAGTACCGGGACAGGGCTATATAGCAATCAGCCCCAGCATTTT. Encoded protein: CASTGTGLYSNQPQHF.

The chain is built from TRBV19 and TRBJ1-4, with D tentatively TRBD1 (6 bases). Germline V CDR1 and CDR2: LNHDA, SQIVND (reference sequence). The CDR3 has 16 amino acids. V shed 3 bases and J shed 8 bases, with 19 bases lying between them. For the CDR3, the DNA is TGTGCCAGTAGTATTCGGGGGGGCAGATCGGACGAAAAACTGTTTTTT. Amino acids: CASSIRGGRSDEKLFF.

The rearrangement uses TRBV2 and TRBJ1-2; 7 nucleotides align to TRBD1. The V and J ends lost 6 bases and 6 bases, in that order; junction bases with no gene match: 10. The germline CDR1 and CDR2 sequences are SNHLY and FYNNEI. The CDR3 has 14 residues. The CDR3 DNA reads as TGTGCCAGCAGAGTCGGACAGGTCCACGATGGCTACACCTTC. It codes for CASRVGQVHDGYTF.

Only a few counts were recorded for this clone. This chain links TRBV30 with TRBJ1-6, with D tentatively TRBD1 (5 bases). Trimming cost V 4 bases and J 0 bases, with 13 bases left between them. This CDR3 comprises 16 residues. CDR1 GTSNPN and CDR2 SVGIG come from the germline V gene (reference sequence). In nucleotides, the CDR3 is TGTGCCTGGACCAAACAGGCCAGCTCCTATAATTCACCCCTCCACTTT. Residues: CAWTKQASSYNSPLHF.

The gene calls are TRBV10-3 and TRBJ2-7; 8 bases line up with TRBD2. CDR1 ENHRY and CDR2 SYGVKD come from the germline V gene. This CDR3 region has 16 residues. V lost 5 bases, J lost 1 base, and 10 bases stayed unmatched. CDR3 in amino acids: CAISPKFSGASYEQYF. Written as DNA, the CDR3 is TGTGCCATCAGTCCGAAATTTAGCGGGGCTTCCTACGAGCAGTACTTC.

The V call is TRBV5-4, the J call TRBJ2-1; D unclear. The CDR3 contains 12 residues. V gave up 3 bases and J gave up 8 bases, with 9 bases separating them. The germline V gene encodes CDR1 SGHNT and CDR2 YYREEE (reference sequence). CDR3 coding DNA: TGTGCCAGCAGCTCGTATTTAGATGAGCAGTTCTTC. It specifies CASSSYLDEQFF.

This clone was observed a handful of times. The rearrangement links TRBV30 to TRBJ1-5; 11 nucleotides line up with TRBD1. The CDR3 runs 17 residues. V shed 2 bases and J 5 bases; nucleotides not matched to a gene: 11. Per germline, CDR1 GTSNPN and CDR2 SVGIG (reference sequence). CDR3 bases: TGTGCCTGGAGTCGGTATGTGGGACAGGGGGTTCATCAGCCCCAGCATTTT. Amino acid sequence: CAWSRYVGQGVHQPQHF.

V and J are TRBV30 and TRBJ2-1; D unresolved. Germline CDR1 and CDR2: GTSNPN and SVGIG (reference sequence). This CDR3 has 15 amino acids. V lost 3 bases, J lost 8 bases, and 20 bases lay in between. This CDR3 is CAWRNHFPREDEQFF. The CDR3 DNA reads as TGTGCCTGGAGGAATCACTTTCCACGAGAGGATGAGCAGTTCTTC.

The chain links TRBV4-1 to TRBJ1-4; D possibly corresponds to TRBD1 (5 bases). Trimming removed 4 bases at V and 2 bases at J, with 14 bases between. This CDR3 has 16 amino acids. Germline V gene data show CDR1 as MGHRA and CDR2 as YSYEKL. The CDR3 sequence is CASSRTPGWTNEKLFF. CDR3 DNA sequence: TGCGCCAGCAGCCGAACACCAGGGTGGACTAATGAAAAACTGTTTTTT.

This chain connects TRBV10-3 to TRBJ1-5; 8 nucleotides line up with TRBD1. V dropped 3 bases and J dropped 4; count of bases not matched to a gene: 5. From germline, CDR1 is ENHRY and CDR2 SYGVKD. The CDR3 runs 15 residues. CDR3 sequence: CAISDQGTGNQPQHF. DNA of the CDR3: TGTGCCATCAGTGACCAAGGGACAGGTAATCAGCCCCAGCATTTT.

The chain is built from TRBV15 and TRBJ1-4; possible D gene TRBD1, 6 bases. Germline-derived CDR1 and CDR2 are LNHNV and YYDKDF (reference sequence). CDR3 length equals 14 residues. Deletions cut 9 bases from V and 3 bases from J, with 14 bases between. In DNA form, the CDR3 reads TGTGCCACGAAAACAGGGAATCCTAATGAAAAACTGTTTTTT. This sequence encodes CATKTGNPNEKLFF.

This chain uses TRBV4-2 with TRBJ2-2; possibly TRBD2 for D (6 bases). From germline, CDR1 is LGHNA and CDR2 YNFKEQ. The V and J ends lost 0 bases and 6 bases respectively, with 14 bases between them. This CDR3 region has 16 residues. The CDR3 spells CASSQDGDFAPGELFF. The CDR3 nucleotides are TGTGCCAGCAGCCAAGATGGGGACTTCGCCCCCGGGGAGCTGTTTTTT.

The chain recombines TRBV29-1 with TRBJ2-3; 11 positions match TRBD2. Germline CDR1 is SQVTM and CDR2 is ANQGSEA. Unmatched junction bases numbered 10, after V lost 2 bases and J lost 6 bases. The CDR3 has 16 residues. The CDR3 spells CSVEPYSTSGIDTQYF. For the CDR3, the DNA is TGCAGCGTTGAACCCTACTCGACTAGCGGGATCGATACGCAGTATTTT.

The chain is built from TRBV25-1 and TRBJ2-1, with TRBD2 identical over 7 bases. CDR1 and CDR2 from the germline V gene are MGHDK and SYGVNS. The V gene end was trimmed by 4 bases and the J gene end by 10 bases; junction bases not matched to a gene: 4. There are 12 residues in the CDR3. CDR3 amino acids: CASSVPGLEQFF. The CDR3 DNA reads as TGTGCCAGCAGTGTGCCGGGACTAGAGCAGTTCTTC.

This clone was counted a few times. The J gene is TRBJ2-7, the V gene TRBV10-2; TRBD2 aligns across 11 bases. This CDR3 spans 14 amino acids. Trimming cost V 6 bases and J 2 bases; bases outside gene matches: 3. CDR1 WSHSY and CDR2 SAAADI come from the germline V gene. The CDR3 here is CASRKTSGAYEQYF. DNA for the CDR3: TGCGCCAGCAGAAAGACTAGCGGGGCCTACGAGCAGTACTTC.

The chain joins TRBV19 to TRBJ1-2; 7 positions agree with TRBD1. The CDR3 covers 14 residues. Germline V lookup: CDR1 LNHDA, CDR2 SQIVND (reference sequence). Trimming removed 1 base from V and 5 bases from J; junction bases left unmatched: 4. CDR3 nucleotide sequence: TGTGCCAGTAGTATAGGAGACAGGGTGTATGGCTACACCTTC. It translates to CASSIGDRVYGYTF.

V gene TRBV15 combines with J gene TRBJ1-2; D possibly corresponds to TRBD1 (5 bases). CDR3 length equals 13 residues. Trimming shortened V by 5 bases and J by 4 bases, and 11 bases separated the two germline ends. CDR1 is LNHNV and CDR2 is YYDKDF in the germline V gene (reference sequence). CDR3 residues: CATSRSGAYGYTF. CDR3 bases: TGTGCCACCAGCCGCAGCGGGGCCTATGGCTACACCTTC.

This rearrangement joins TRBV7-9 to TRBJ1-3; D is ambiguous. This CDR3 contains 16 residues. V was trimmed by 1 base and J by 1 base, leaving 11 bases between them. In germline, CDR1 is SEHNR, CDR2 FQNEAQ (reference sequence). The CDR3 nucleotides read TGTGCCAGCAGCTTAGTGGGTCAGGTGTCTGGAAACACCATATATTTT. It is translated as CASSLVGQVSGNTIYF.

This sequence joins TRBV19 and TRBJ2-7, with 10 bases aligning to TRBD2. The J segment lost 0 bases and the V segment lost 3 bases, leaving 8 bases of the junction unmatched. This CDR3 has 17 residues. The germline CDR1 and CDR2 sequences are LNHDA and SQIVND (reference sequence). DNA of the CDR3: TGTGCCAGTAGTATGAGTAGTGCTAGCGGGAGCTCCTACGAGCAGTACTTC. Translated, it gives CASSMSSASGSSYEQYF.

The chain uses TRBV7-9 and TRBJ2-2; a weak D match, TRBD1 (6 bases). From germline, CDR1 is SEHNR and CDR2 FQNEAQ (reference sequence). Trimming removed 6 bases from V and 4 bases from J, with 12 bases in between. The CDR3 runs to 14 residues. The CDR3: CASSYIRGTGELFF. CDR3 nucleotides: TGTGCCAGCAGTTATATCAGGGGCACCGGGGAGCTGTTTTTT.

The chain joins TRBV19 to TRBJ2-7; TRBD2 agrees at 7 bases. In germline, CDR1 is LNHDA, CDR2 SQIVND (reference sequence). The CDR3 spans 16 residues. J was trimmed by 5 bases and V by 0 bases; bases with no gene match: 10. This CDR3 is CASSIEPSGYINEQYF. DNA of the CDR3: TGTGCCAGTAGTATAGAACCTAGCGGCTATATTAACGAGCAGTACTTC.

Note on this clone: The junction differs from germline at one of its ends, possibly a read error. The chain employs TRBV30 and TRBJ2-1; unclear D gene. Looked up from germline, CDR1 is GTSNPN and CDR2 is SVGIG (reference sequence). The CDR3 length is 13 residues. CDR3 nucleotide sequence: TGTGCCTGGACCCGTTTTCCCTATAATGAGCAGTTCTTC. Residues: CAWTRFPYNEQFF.

This clone showed up just once. The rearrangement joins TRBV6-5 to TRBJ2-7, with no clear D. Germline loops: CDR1 MNHEY, CDR2 SVGAGI. V lost 3 bases to trimming and J lost 0 bases, with 9 bases between them. The CDR3 is 14 amino acids. CDR3 protein: CASSYRGSSYEQYF. The DNA for the CDR3 is TGTGCCAGCAGTTATCGTGGCAGCTCCTACGAGCAGTACTTC.

The rearrangement joins TRBV2 to TRBJ2-7; TRBD1 matches 8 bases. This CDR3 has 17 residues. V lost 4 bases, J lost 7 bases, and 18 bases stayed unmatched. Germline values: CDR1 SNHLY, CDR2 FYNNEI. CDR3: CASSGVAPDRVFWEQYF. CDR3 nucleotide sequence: TGTGCCAGCAGTGGGGTGGCACCGGACAGGGTCTTTTGGGAGCAGTACTTC.

This chain joins TRBV21-1 and TRBJ2-7; the table's D call, TRBD2, has no DNA check behind it. TRBV21-1 is a documented pseudogene. This CDR3 is built from 13 residues. CDR3 protein: CASSNFGDYEQYF. As DNA, the CDR3 is TGTGCCAGCAGCAATTTCGGGGACTACGAGCAGTACTTC.

The chain links TRBV7-2 to TRBJ2-7; 7 bases are a match to TRBD2. CDR3 length: 15 residues. Trimming removed 0 bases from V and 2 bases from J; junction bases left unmatched: 4. Looked up from germline, CDR1 is SGHTA and CDR2 is FQGNSA. The CDR3 nucleotides are TGTGCCAGCAGCTTAGCGCCAAGCGGGGCCTACGAGCAGTACTTC. This codes for CASSLAPSGAYEQYF.

The gene calls are TRBV19 and TRBJ1-5, with TRBD1 as a possible D gene (5 bases). The CDR3 is 14 residues long. Deletions cut 4 bases from V and 4 bases from J, with 11 bases between. CDR1 and CDR2 (germline): LNHDA, SQIVND (reference sequence). The CDR3 reads CASSTPGRNQPQHF. The CDR3 nucleotides are TGTGCCAGTAGTACCCCAGGGAGGAATCAGCCCCAGCATTTT.